This T cell receptor beta chain was recovered during a study of identical twins (dated by TCRdb to 2016 to 2017). For the study in its entirety: To test whether fetal clonotypes persist, the study used deep sequencing on TCR alpha and beta repertoires from monozygotic twins, unrelated adults of various ages, and cord blood. To rule out contamination, replicate twin experiments were performed at different times with different library preparation protocols.

A note on this clonotype: Its antigen is unknown. No base quality values were provided; no much bigger clone lies one nucleotide off.

Every donor was a healthy Caucasian. The researchers also sequenced three unrelated adults who were not twins: a male aged 18 to 29, a male aged 50 to 60, and a female aged 50 to 60. Miltenyi CD45RO+ enrichment and human naive T-cell isolation kits were used to isolate memory (CD45RO+) and naive T cells from PBMC. Receptor amplification or capture employed 5' RACE. The instrument given in TCRdb is Illumina HiSeq 2000. Template switching added a universal primer binding site, and the final cDNA carried a unique molecular identifier that allowed TCR cDNA molecules to be counted accurately. Specific primers in the conserved constant-segment region were used to synthesize first-strand cDNA for TCR alpha and beta chains. To control for contamination, every cDNA library was double barcoded, receiving both a SMART-Mk sample barcode and Illumina barcodes. TruSeq adapter sequences and Illumina sample barcodes were added in two successive PCR steps. The TCR alpha and beta cDNA libraries were sequenced on the Illumina HiSeq platform using custom primers. The study's own analysis went as follows. MiGEC processed the raw reads to extract unique molecular identifiers, while MiXCR was used to determine the CDR3 positions. For each individual, recombination models were inferred using an EM algorithm with the repgenHMM and IGoR tools. Shared clonotype analysis was performed with the tcR package in R, normalizing sharing by the product of cloneset sizes. To study raw recombination without the effects of thymic and clonal selection, out-of-frame nonproductive sequences were analyzed. The raw public reads went through TCRdb reprocessing: fastp at Q25, MiXCR clone calling, in-frame beta chains kept. Rows with a matching CDR3 protein are joined into one entry that keeps the most common DNA and genes. TCRdb's processing, not the authors', yielded these V and J calls. A total of 410,000 or so distinct CDR3 sequences appear in this sample, less than 20% of them only once. The ten largest clones add up to less than 15% of the sample.

Including cysteine and phenylalanine, the CDR3 has 13 amino acids. The entry retains the CDR3 DNA only, 39 bases that are in frame from base 1. V was cut back by 0 bases and J by 4 bases, leaving a gap of 6 bases between them. CDR1 and CDR2, per the germline V gene, are LGHNA and YNFKEQ. Study-wide conclusions, independent of this receptor: Fewer insertions were carried by abundant cord blood beta clonotypes; a weaker similar trend was observed in young adult naive repertoires, while no such trend was observed in memory repertoires. Compared with coincidental sharing between unrelated individuals, an excess of low generation-probability sequences was observed among out-of-frame TCR alpha sequences shared between twins. Excess twin sharing in beta out-of-frame sequences was weaker because fewer shared sequences lowered the signal-to-noise ratio. Invariant T cells such as MAIT and iNKT could partly confound zero-insertion analyses, although diverse VJ usage argued against such confounding for most clonotypes. In monozygotic twins, recombination models systematically underestimated out-of-frame TCR alpha sharing, but the models matched the sharing seen between unrelated individuals. Because the same donors could not be followed over many years, conclusions were based on cross-sectional statistical analysis.

The TCR originated in a man in his fifties or sixties in good health. The chain is assembled from TRBV4-2 and TRBJ2-5; matching of 6 bases hints at TRBD2 as the D gene. The sequencing sample was made of naive T cells sorted from blood. The cell subset or site label for this specimen denotes: cells isolated with a human naive T-cell isolation kit. The DNA is TGTGCCAGCAGCCAAGAGGGGGGAGAGACCCAGTACTTC. It specifies CASSQEGGETQYF.